This T cell receptor (beta chain) originates from a study of blood T cell repertoires in COVID-19. Background on the study: COVID-19 samples from acute and convalescent phases originated in the United States, Italy and Spain.

After removal of 5 bases from V and 8 bases from J, the junction contained 13 bases not matched to a gene. Per the germline V gene, CDR1 is SGHRS and CDR2 is YFSETQ. The CDR3 runs 15 residues. In the original workflow: Amplified reference gene primers provided the basis for estimating nucleated cell counts. Some clones are missing from TCRdb's copy, which holds only in-frame ones; the method was immunoSEQ multiplex PCR. The V and J calls and the clone size are those of that table, but D and trimming were determined from the DNA. The sample includes some 150,000 clones, about 91% of them seen just once.

The receptor was derived from a woman in her fifties or sixties with acute or convalescent COVID-19. The gene calls are TRBV5-1 and TRBJ2-1; 7 bases fit TRBD2. The material sequenced was peripheral blood. CDR3 in DNA: TGCGCCAGCAGTAGTAGAGGCGGGAGACCGTATGAGCAGTTCTTC. This gives the protein CASSSRGGRPYEQFF.